This T cell receptor (beta chain) was recorded in a study of cytomegalovirus exposure and HLA in healthy donors. Primers: 60 Vbeta forward and 13 Jbeta reverse. The method was immunoSEQ multiplex PCR; TCRdb's version includes in-frame clones alone and lacks a portion of them. This sample carries more than 85,000 clones, about 79% of them seen once, and the ten largest clones take about 3.1%. This clone was counted between two and nine times. Its antigen is as yet unknown. CDR1 is SGHDT and CDR2 is YYEEEE in the germline V gene. V was clipped by 5 bases and J by 4 bases; unmatched bases: 5. This CDR3 is 14 amino acids long. Study-wide results and caveats: Relative to the roughly 690-donor mean, N-insertions were reportedly fewer in an Asian-associated ancestry cluster in a later analysis. Common viral pathogens seemed, in a later analysis, to connect with several of the most significant clusters.

The sample was PBMCs. The rearrangement joins TRBV5-6 to TRBJ1-5; 8 nucleotides align to TRBD1. This TCR came from a male donor in good health and CMV-seropositive. The CDR3 bases are TGTGCCAGCAGTTTCGACAGGGGAAATCAGCCCCAGCATTTT. Translation: CASSFDRGNQPQHF.